The clone carrying this TCR beta chain came up once. Antigen: not known. This sample is drawn from a study of a mutant IDH1 vaccine in newly diagnosed glioma. The overall study: Of the patients given treatment, roughly 60% were male and roughly 38% were female, and a mean age of about 40 years was recorded. Week 35 was assigned to visit V12, and week 47 was assigned to visit V13.

Germline lookup yields CDR1 MNHEY and CDR2 SMNVEV (reference sequence). V was shortened by 0 bases and J by 6 bases, with 8 bases between the two germline ends. The CDR3 runs 13 residues. Specified time point: week 47, end of study. The study gave 300 ug of mutant IDH1 20-mer peptide per vaccine dose, with topical imiquimod. New WHO grade 3 or 4 IDH1-mutant, ATRX-lost astrocytomas were present in all donors. The repertoire was sequenced with immunoSEQ multiplex PCR; TCRdb's copy has only in-frame clones and lacks some. This table has around 50,000 clones, roughly 80% appearing once. The starting material was PBMCs, obtained from a glioma patient whose treatment included an IDH1 peptide vaccine. The chain carries TRBV27 and TRBJ1-1; unclear D gene. The receptor comes from a woman aged 25 to 39 with glioma. Some clones in this sample may be carry-over from other donors' samples. The CDR3 DNA sequence: TGTGCCAGCAGTTTATCGATCACAGCTGAAGCTTTCTTT. This codes for CASSLSITAEAFF.